This T cell receptor (beta chain) was documented in a study of T-cell reconstitution after alpha-beta-depleted transplantation in children. The CDR3 runs to 18 residues. Germline CDR1 is DFQATT and CDR2 is SNEGSKA (reference sequence). V trimming: 1 base; J trimming: 2 bases; junction bases outside the gene matches: 13. The TCRbeta library incorporated unique molecular identifiers. Via MiXCR, TCRdb re-called the PCR reads, giving one row per CDR3 protein. Here the sample spans some 500,000 distinct CDR3 sequences, roughly 18% being singletons. J is TRBJ1-5 and V is TRBV20-1; 8 positions agree with TRBD1. This TCR derives from a human donor who donated a stem cell graft to a child with acute lymphoblastic leukemia. The specimen was PBMCs from the stem cell graft donor, collected from the stem cell graft. The CDR3 is CSARGGAGGGHRNQPQHF. For the CDR3, the DNA is TGCAGTGCTAGAGGGGGGGCAGGGGGCGGGCATCGCAATCAGCCCCAGCATTTT.